The 22 T cell receptor beta chains listed next were all sequenced from one sample in a study of shared clonotypes between healthy human individuals (dated by TCRdb to 2020 to 2022). The library was prepared using the immunoSEQ multiplex PCR assay. Imported from immuneACCESS, the table was reduced by TCRdb to in-frame sequences with V and J called. These copies leave out some clones; in studies compared against another copy, an unresolved V gene accounts for under half, and the cause of the remainder is not known. In this sample the table shows nearly 1,000,000 clones, approximately 76% of which occur a single time. Approximately 1.5% of the sample goes to the ten largest clones. Source material: memory CD4+ T cells sorted from blood. Taken with the paper, the label for cell subset or site translates to: CD45RA-negative fraction. The source of these receptors is a man between 18 and 29 years old in good health.

The V and J genes are TRBV28 and TRBJ2-1, with TRBD1 matching 9 bases. J lost 8 bases, V lost 5 bases, and 10 bases had no gene match. CDR3 length: 15 amino acids. The germline gives CDR1 MDHEN, CDR2 SYDVKM. The CDR3 nucleotides read TGTGCCAGCAGTCCCCACACAGGGGGCCACGATGAGCAGTTCTTC. Its translation: CASSPHTGGHDEQFF. The variable domain in full, with the rest retrieved from reference TRBV28 and TRBJ2-1, is DVKVTQSSRYLVKRTGEKVFLECVQDMDHENMFWYRQDPGLGLRLIYFSYDVKMKEKGDIPEGYSVSREKKERFSLILESASTNQTSMYLCASSPHTGGHDEQFFGPGTRLTVL.

The chain combines TRBV30 with TRBJ2-7; D may be TRBD1 or TRBD2 (6 bases each). The V end lost 4 bases, the J end lost 2 bases, and 15 bases lay between the germline ends. In germline, CDR1 is GTSNPN, CDR2 SVGIG (reference sequence). The length of the CDR3 is 14 residues. The CDR3 region has the DNA TGTGCCTGGACCGCGGGGCAGGGGACCTACGAGCAGTACTTC. Translation gives CAWTAGQGTYEQYF.

The chain employs TRBV5-1 and TRBJ1-2; no clear D gene. CDR1 and CDR2 (germline): SGHRS, YFSETQ. Trimming removed 0 bases from V and 5 bases from J, with 8 bases in between. The CDR3 loop spans 13 amino acids. The CDR3 sequence: CASSLGSSYGYTF. The DNA for the CDR3 is TGCGCCAGCAGCTTGGGTAGCTCTTATGGCTACACCTTC.

The chain is built from TRBV7-2 and TRBJ2-5; D might be TRBD2 (5 bases). The CDR3 contains 16 residues. Trimming shortened V by 0 bases and J by 4 bases, and 15 bases separated the two germline ends. Germline CDR1 and CDR2: SGHTA and FQGNSA. This chain's CDR3 is CASSLAASLGGETQYF. CDR3 in DNA: TGTGCCAGCAGCTTAGCGGCTAGCTTGGGTGGAGAGACCCAGTACTTC.

The chain joins TRBV20-1 to TRBJ1-1; D ambiguous. The CDR3 spans 10 residues. Trimming stripped 4 bases from V and 3 bases from J, with 3 bases between. The germline V gene encodes CDR1 DFQATT and CDR2 SNEGSKA (reference sequence). The DNA of the CDR3 is TGCAGTGCTATGCACACTGAAGCTTTCTTT. Its protein is CSAMHTEAFF.

J is TRBJ2-5 and V is TRBV7-2; the match to TRBD2 covers 8 bases. With V trimmed by 1 base and J by 4 bases, 11 bases remained unmatched. The V gene's germline CDR1 is SGHTA and CDR2 FQGNSA. This CDR3 comprises 17 residues. Here the CDR3 reads CASSLDFVGRAGETQYF. The CDR3, as DNA: TGTGCCAGCAGCTTAGATTTCGTCGGGAGGGCCGGAGAGACCCAGTACTTC.

The chain is built from TRBV5-4 and TRBJ1-1; D unresolved. The CDR3 runs to 13 residues. V was pared by 0 bases and J by 7 bases, with 10 bases between. Per the germline V gene, CDR1 is SGHNT and CDR2 is YYREEE (reference sequence). CDR3 amino acids: CASSLADGVEAFF. In DNA, the CDR3 is TGTGCCAGCAGCTTGGCTGACGGGGTTGAAGCTTTCTTT.

V is TRBV28 and J is TRBJ1-1; D possibly corresponds to TRBD1 (5 bases). In germline, CDR1 is MDHEN, CDR2 SYDVKM. The CDR3 is 15 residues long. The V end lost 4 bases, the J end lost 5 bases, and 17 bases lay between the germline ends. For the CDR3, the DNA is TGTGCCAGCAGTTCCGCGTTAGGGTGGGGGACTGAAGCTTTCTTT. Protein sequence: CASSSALGWGTEAFF.

The V gene is TRBV18, the J gene TRBJ1-5; tentative D call: TRBD1 (6 bases). The germline gives CDR1 KGHSH, CDR2 LQKENI. CDR3 size: 16 residues. V was shortened by 3 bases and J by 4 bases, with 16 bases between the two germline ends. CDR3 in DNA: TGTGCCAGCTCACCCTTGGGGAACAGGGCAAATCAGCCCCAGCATTTT. This translates into CASSPLGNRANQPQHF.

V and J are TRBV29-1 and TRBJ2-1; tentatively, D is TRBD1 (5 bases). Trimming took off 3 bases at V and 9 bases at J, with 15 bases between the two ends. The CDR3 is made up of 13 amino acids. The germline CDR1 and CDR2 sequences are SQVTM and ANQGSEA. The CDR3: CSVDYSSGREQFF. In DNA, the CDR3 is TGCAGCGTTGATTACTCTTCAGGGCGTGAGCAGTTCTTC.

This clone was seen ten or more times. V usage is TRBV2 and J usage is TRBJ2-4, with TRBD1 matching 10 bases. The CDR3 is made up of 15 amino acids. V shed 8 bases, J shed 4 bases, and the junction held 8 bases outside the gene matches. Looked up from germline, CDR1 is SNHLY and CDR2 is FYNNEI. DNA of the CDR3: TGTGCCAGCTTTGGACAGGGGGAAGGAAAAAACATTCAGTACTTC. It encodes CASFGQGEGKNIQYF.

The J gene is TRBJ2-1, the V gene TRBV6-5; D gene unclear. V lost 6 bases to trimming and J lost 5 bases, with 17 bases between them. This CDR3 region has 15 residues. Germline V gene sequence: CDR1 MNHEY, CDR2 SVGAGI. The CDR3 region is CASSPPRGGDNEQFF. The DNA of the CDR3 is TGTGCCAGCAGCCCACCCCGAGGCGGCGACAATGAGCAGTTCTTC.

This chain links TRBV6-1 with TRBJ1-2, with 7 positions matching TRBD1. In germline, CDR1 is MNHNS, CDR2 SASEGT. The CDR3 totals 14 residues. With 7 bases clipped from V and 6 bases from J, the junction kept 11 bases outside the gene matches. For the CDR3, the DNA is TGTGCCAGCAAACAGGGGCCTCCGACGGATGGCTACACCTTC. Amino acid sequence: CASKQGPPTDGYTF.

This chain connects TRBV10-3 to TRBJ1-5, with 7 bases that match TRBD1. V was pared by 6 bases and J by 4 bases, with 6 bases of the junction left unmatched. CDR1 and CDR2 from the germline V gene are ENHRY and SYGVKD. The CDR3 runs to 14 residues. The CDR3, as DNA: TGTGCCATCAGGGCAGGGGGGATGAATCAGCCCCAGCATTTT. The encoded protein is CAIRAGGMNQPQHF.

The DNA of the CDR3 is TGTGCCAGCAGCCAATCTACATCCTCTGCCTACGAGCAGTACTTC. It codes for CASSQSTSSAYEQYF. The V and J genes are TRBV4-2 and TRBJ2-7; D not certain. V was clipped by 2 bases and J by 2 bases, with 13 bases between them. From germline, CDR1 is LGHNA and CDR2 YNFKEQ. The CDR3 is 15 residues long.

There are a few counts of this clone. The chain combines TRBV20-1 with TRBJ2-7; D gene uncertain. CDR1 is DFQATT, CDR2 SNEGSKA, per germline (reference sequence). The V end lost 5 bases, the J end lost 3 bases, and 8 bases lay between the germline ends. This CDR3 comprises 11 residues. CDR3 coding DNA: TGCAGTGCTCATGGTGTCTACGAGCAGTACTTC. Its protein is CSAHGVYEQYF.

The V gene is TRBV7-6, the J gene TRBJ1-1; D remains unclear. The length of the CDR3 is 14 residues. Germline CDR1 is SGHVS and CDR2 is FNYEAQ. The ends were cut back, 1 base at V and 0 bases at J, with 6 bases in the middle. The CDR3 loop reads CASSLGGLNTEAFF. The DNA for the CDR3 is TGTGCCAGCAGCTTAGGCGGATTGAACACTGAAGCTTTCTTT.

The genes are TRBV14 and TRBJ1-6; TRBD1 agrees at 8 bases. Trimming cost V 1 base and J 10 bases; bases outside gene matches: 9. The germline gives CDR1 SGHDN, CDR2 FVKESK. CDR3 size: 16 residues. CDR3 coding DNA: TGTGCCAGCAGCCAAGGGGACAGGCGCCCAGGGTCACCCCTCCACTTT. It translates to CASSQGDRRPGSPLHF.

The sample holds one count of this clone. This chain uses TRBV29-1 with TRBJ1-6, with a possible D match to TRBD1 (6 bases). The CDR3 runs to 13 residues. V was cut by 7 bases and J by 5 bases, with 12 bases left in between. Germline assignment: CDR1 SQVTM and CDR2 ANQGSEA. CDR3 DNA sequence: TGCAGCGGTAAAGCAGGGGATAATTCACCCCTCCACTTT. Translated, it gives CSGKAGDNSPLHF.

V gene TRBV29-1 combines with J gene TRBJ1-2; D uncertain. The germline CDR1 and CDR2 sequences are SQVTM and ANQGSEA. This CDR3 comprises 14 residues. Deletions cut 0 bases from V and 5 bases from J, with 13 bases between. The DNA for the CDR3 is TGCAGCGTTGAAGATCTAGGGATTCCGTATGGCTACACCTTC. Its translation is CSVEDLGIPYGYTF.

The rearrangement links TRBV27 to TRBJ2-7, with TRBD1 matching over 7 bases. Germline values: CDR1 MNHEY, CDR2 SMNVEV (reference sequence). The CDR3 has 15 amino acids. After removal of 2 bases from V and 3 bases from J, the junction contained 7 bases not matched to a gene. The CDR3 sequence: CASSLRQGFFYEQYF. DNA for the CDR3: TGTGCCAGCAGTTTACGACAGGGTTTCTTCTACGAGCAGTACTTC.

The chain carries TRBV5-6 and TRBJ2-3; D possibly corresponds to TRBD2 (6 bases). The V end was cut by 1 base, the J end by 2 bases, with 8 bases between. Looked up from germline, CDR1 is SGHDT and CDR2 is YYEEEE. This CDR3 has 14 residues. The CDR3 bases are TGTGCCAGCAGCTTGAGGGACTTCACAGATACGCAGTATTTT. Its protein is CASSLRDFTDTQYF.